A single sample is the source of the 9 T cell receptor beta chains below, sequenced in a study of radiation and T cells in renal cell carcinoma (dated by TCRdb to 2018 to 2020). Preparation of the library involved the immunoSEQ multiplex PCR assay. The source is immuneACCESS, and TCRdb retained only in-frame sequences with V and J called. Part of the clones is not carried over; for the studies checked, unresolved V genes explain less than half of this, and the remainder is unexplained. Present in this sample are 20,000 to 25,000 clones, about 62% of which were seen just once. The top ten constitute around a fifth of the sample. The sample's time point, from its label and the paper: tumor resected at nephrectomy. Interpreted using the paper, the treatment or condition label stands for: treatment-naive control, cytoreductive nephrectomy. This sample comprised tumor tissue, obtained from a patient whose treatment was nephrectomy without radiotherapy. These receptors were collected from a man in his forties or fifties with renal cell carcinoma.

The genes are TRBV7-7 and TRBJ2-1; 12 bases agree with TRBD2. This CDR3 has 17 residues. V was pared by 5 bases and J by 2 bases, with 7 bases of the junction left unmatched. Per the germline V gene, CDR1 is SSHAT and CDR2 is FNYEAQ (reference sequence). DNA of the CDR3: TGTGCCAGCAGCAAGCGACCTAGCGGGGGGGCCTACAATGAGCAGTTCTTC. Protein product: CASSKRPSGGAYNEQFF. Full variable domain (outside the CDR3, taken from reference TRBV7-7 and TRBJ2-1): GAGVSQSPRYKVTKRGQDVTLRCDPISSHATLYWYQQALGQGPEFLTYFNYEAQPDKSGLPSDRFSAERPEGSISTLTIQRTEQRDSAMYRCASSKRPSGGAYNEQFFGPGTRLTVL.

This chain uses TRBV5-6 with TRBJ1-2; D gene unclear. CDR3 length: 16 residues. Trimming pared 0 bases from V and 6 bases from J, leaving 18 bases between. The germline V gene encodes CDR1 SGHDT and CDR2 YYEEEE. The CDR3 coding sequence is TGTGCCAGCAGCTTGGGAGCCGGGGAGCGGGAGAATGGCTACACCTTC. It codes for CASSLGAGERENGYTF. The whole variable domain, remainder taken from reference TRBV5-6 and TRBJ1-2, is DAGVTQSPTHLIKTRGQQVTLRCSPKSGHDTVSWYQQALGQGPQFIFQYYEEEERQRGNFPDRFSGHQFPNYSSELNVNALLLGDSALYLCASSLGAGERENGYTFGSGTRLTVV.

This clone showed up just a few times. The chain combines TRBV7-9 with TRBJ1-2; 10 nucleotides align to TRBD1. Germline V CDR1 and CDR2: SEHNR, FQNEAQ (reference sequence). Germline trimming cut 5 bases from V and 8 bases from J; bases unmatched to any gene: 8. The CDR3 length is 14 residues. CDR3: CASSPGQGTGGYTF. The CDR3 DNA follows: TGTGCCAGCAGCCCGGGACAGGGGACAGGAGGCTACACCTTC.

This clone rates as medium-sized (0.01 to 0.1%). V gene TRBV27 combines with J gene TRBJ1-2; D perhaps matches TRBD1 (5 bases). V lost 5 bases and J 4 bases, leaving 14 bases between the germline ends. There are 14 residues in the CDR3. Per the germline V gene, CDR1 is MNHEY and CDR2 is SMNVEV (reference sequence). CDR3 bases: TGTGCCAGCAGTCGATGGGACGGCTTCTATGGCTACACCTTC. As protein: CASSRWDGFYGYTF.

The DNA for the CDR3 is TGTGCCAGCAGCTTGTATACAGGGAGAAGCTATGGCTACACCTTC. Translation: CASSLYTGRSYGYTF. V usage is TRBV5-8 and J usage is TRBJ1-2; tentative D call: TRBD1 (6 bases). With 1 base removed from V and 4 bases from J, the gap between germline ends came to 14 bases. The CDR3 runs to 15 residues. Germline CDR1 and CDR2: SGHTS and YDEGEE.

The J gene is TRBJ1-1, the V gene TRBV10-1, with D uncertain. This CDR3 has 13 amino acids. The ends were cut back, 0 bases at V and 3 bases at J, with 5 bases in the middle. Germline values: CDR1 WNHNN, CDR2 SYGVQD (reference sequence). The CDR3 region has the DNA TGCGCCAGCAGTGAGTCTCCCCACACTGAAGCTTTCTTT. Protein: CASSESPHTEAFF.

This chain joins TRBV5-4 and TRBJ2-1, with D possibly TRBD2 on 5 matching bases. Trimming removed 0 bases at V and 4 bases at J, with 14 bases between. Germline CDR1 SGHNT, CDR2 YYREEE (reference sequence). This CDR3 region has 16 residues. CDR3 region: CASSLALRTAYNEQFF. The CDR3 nucleotides read TGTGCCAGCAGCTTGGCCTTGCGGACTGCTTACAATGAGCAGTTCTTC. Full variable domain (rest looked up from reference TRBV5-4 and TRBJ2-1): ETGVTQSPTHLIKTRGQQVTLRCSSQSGHNTVSWYQQALGQGPQFIFQYYREEENGRGNFPPRFSGLQFPNYSSELNVNALELDDSALYLCASSLALRTAYNEQFFGPGTRLTVL.

V is TRBV7-2 and J is TRBJ1-1; D is unresolved. In germline, CDR1 is SGHTA, CDR2 FQGNSA. The V gene lost 7 bases and the J gene lost 1 base, with 16 bases spanning the gap. This CDR3 has 15 amino acids. The CDR3 spells CASILQNRGNTEAFF. The CDR3 coding sequence is TGTGCCAGCATTCTACAGAATCGGGGGAACACTGAAGCTTTCTTT.

The rearrangement uses TRBV2 and TRBJ1-2; D perhaps matches TRBD1 (5 bases). CDR3 size: 12 residues. CDR1 SNHLY and CDR2 FYNNEI come from the germline V gene. Deletions cut 11 bases from V and 3 bases from J, with 13 bases between. The CDR3, as DNA: TGTGCCGGGTGGGACGGATACTATGGCTACACCTTC. This encodes CAGWDGYYGYTF.